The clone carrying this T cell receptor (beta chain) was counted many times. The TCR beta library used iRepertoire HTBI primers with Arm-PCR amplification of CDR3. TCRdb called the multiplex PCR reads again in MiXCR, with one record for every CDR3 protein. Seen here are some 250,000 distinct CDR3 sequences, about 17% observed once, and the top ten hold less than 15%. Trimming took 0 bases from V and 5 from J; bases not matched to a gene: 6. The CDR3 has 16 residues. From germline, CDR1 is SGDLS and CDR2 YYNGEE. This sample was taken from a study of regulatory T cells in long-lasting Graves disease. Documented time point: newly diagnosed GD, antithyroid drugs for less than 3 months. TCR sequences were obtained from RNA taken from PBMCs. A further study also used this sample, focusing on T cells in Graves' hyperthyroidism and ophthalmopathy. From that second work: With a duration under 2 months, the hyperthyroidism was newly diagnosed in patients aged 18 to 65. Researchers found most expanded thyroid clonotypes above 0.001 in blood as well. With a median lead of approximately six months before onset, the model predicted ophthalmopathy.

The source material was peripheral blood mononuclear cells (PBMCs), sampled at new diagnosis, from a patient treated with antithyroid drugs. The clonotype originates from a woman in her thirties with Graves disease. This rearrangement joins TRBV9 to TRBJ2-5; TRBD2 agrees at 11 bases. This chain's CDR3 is CASSVASLAGGETQYF. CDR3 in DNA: TGTGCCAGCAGCGTAGCTTCCCTAGCGGGGGGTGAGACCCAGTACTTC.